This entry features one T cell receptor (beta chain) sequence. Its antigen is as yet unknown. The entry originates in a study of cytomegalovirus exposure and HLA in healthy donors. Findings of the study overall: Sequencing likely caused a cluster of highly shared sequence variants. The authors later found HLA-associated TCR beta chains more clonally expanded than equally common others. An analysis done earlier found most TCR beta V segments productive about 87% or about 30% of the time. Later analysis suggested most CMV-associated TCR beta chains were HLA-restricted.

After removal of 2 bases from V and 2 bases from J, the junction contained 4 bases not matched to a gene. The V gene's germline CDR1 is MNHEY and CDR2 SVGAGI. The length of the CDR3 is 15 residues. The PCR made use of 60 Vbeta and 13 Jbeta primers. TCRdb keeps only in-frame clones here, not all; method: immunoSEQ multiplex PCR. The data show some 40,000 clones, with around 58% seen just once and around 11% held by the top ten. The sequenced sample was PBMCs. The clonotype was recovered from a man aged 60 to 69 in good health and CMV-seropositive. The rearrangement uses TRBV6-5 and TRBJ2-7, with 9 bases fitting TRBD1. The CDR3 coding sequence is TGTGCCAGCAGTTACGGGGACAGGGTAGCCTACGAGCAGTACTTC. This encodes CASSYGDRVAYEQYF.